The T cell receptor beta chain under discussion was sequenced for a study of human T cells and chemical hapten exposure. Looking at the study overall: Sensitization employed 2% DPC on roughly 2 cm by roughly 2 cm of upper inner arm skin.

Individual cDNA molecules each carried unique molecular identifiers attached by the library. TCRdb called the RACE reads again in MiXCR, with one record for every CDR3 protein. The sample gives approximately 89,000 distinct CDR3 sequences, about a tenth of which show up once; 2.5% is in the top ten. The time point: patch test 2, 6 weeks after DPC sensitization. Treatment in this sample: therapeutic diphenylcyclopropenone sensitization with weekly scalp DPC. V gave up 3 bases and J gave up 3 bases; unmatched junction bases: 15. This CDR3 spans 19 amino acids. Germline V gene data show CDR1 as SGHDN and CDR2 as FVKESK. Study-wide results and limits: DPC sensitization left the count of TCRs above 1 in 1000 unchanged.

This clonotype was found many times. Antigen specificity is unknown. The chain combines TRBV14 with TRBJ2-3; 10 positions match TRBD2. This TCR was recovered from a woman aged 30 to 39 with alopecia areata. Some clones in this sample may be carry-over from other donors' samples. Sequencing was performed on whole blood, taken in connection with sensitization to the hapten diphenylcyclopropenone (DPC). CDR3 amino acids: CASSHPRSGTSVWTDTQYF. The DNA of the CDR3 is TGTGCCAGCAGCCACCCCCGATCCGGGACTAGCGTTTGGACAGATACGCAGTATTTT. Full variable domain (rest looked up from reference TRBV14 and TRBJ2-3): EAGVTQFPSHSVIEKGQTVTLRCDPISGHDNLYWYRRVMGKEIKFLLHFVKESKQDESGMPNNRFLAERTGGTYSTLKVQPAELEDSGVYFCASSHPRSGTSVWTDTQYFGPGTRLTVL.